The 3 T cell receptor beta chains presented below share a single source sample, sequenced in a study of control samples from healthy donors and cancer patients. This table comes from immunoSEQ multiplex PCR, and its TCRdb copy is limited to in-frame clones, with some not included. The table records thousands of clones, approximately 86% of them present only once. The sequenced material came from PBMCs. These receptors all stem from a man between 65 and 79 years old with lung cancer.

The rearrangement uses TRBV7-8 and TRBJ2-1, with 11 bases that match TRBD1. V was pared by 0 bases and J by 7 bases, with 2 bases of the junction left unmatched. The germline gives CDR1 SGHVS, CDR2 FQNEAQ. The CDR3 is 15 residues long. CDR3 DNA sequence: TGTGCCAGCAGCTTAGCTGGACAGGGGGCGAATGAGCAGTTCTTC. It yields the protein CASSLAGQGANEQFF.

This sequence joins TRBV5-6 and TRBJ1-2; no firm D call. The V gene lost 4 bases and the J gene lost 2 bases, with 9 bases spanning the gap. This CDR3 is 13 amino acids long. Germline CDR1 reads SGHDT; CDR2 reads YYEEEE. As DNA, the CDR3 is TGTGCCAGCAGCCATACACGGAACTATGGCTACACCTTC. Its translation is CASSHTRNYGYTF.

The chain is built from TRBV30 and TRBJ2-7, with D perhaps given as TRBD1 or TRBD2 (5 bases each). V lost 5 bases, J lost 2 bases, and 16 bases lay in between. This CDR3 spans 14 amino acids. Germline lookup yields CDR1 GTSNPN and CDR2 SVGIG (reference sequence). The CDR3 sequence is CAWHHGREPYEQYF. DNA of the CDR3: TGTGCCTGGCATCACGGCAGGGAGCCCTACGAGCAGTACTTC. The full variable domain, in which reference TRBV30 and TRBJ2-7 provide the parts outside the CDR3, is SQTIHQWPATLVQPVGSPLSLECTVEGTSNPNLYWYRQAAGRGLQLLFYSVGIGQISSEVPQNLSASRPQDRQFILSSKKLLLSDSGFYLCAWHHGREPYEQYFGPGTRLTVT.